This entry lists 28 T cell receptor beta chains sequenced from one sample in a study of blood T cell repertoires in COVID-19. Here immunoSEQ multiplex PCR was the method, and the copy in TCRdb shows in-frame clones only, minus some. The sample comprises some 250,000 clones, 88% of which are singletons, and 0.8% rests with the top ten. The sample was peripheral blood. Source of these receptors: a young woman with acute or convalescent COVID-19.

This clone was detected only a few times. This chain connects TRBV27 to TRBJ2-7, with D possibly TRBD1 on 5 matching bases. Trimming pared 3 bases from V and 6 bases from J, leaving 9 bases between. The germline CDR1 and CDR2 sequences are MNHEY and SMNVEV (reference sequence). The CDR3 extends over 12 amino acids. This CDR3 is CASSFKGAEQYF. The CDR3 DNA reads TGTGCCAGCAGTTTTAAAGGGGCCGAGCAGTACTTC.

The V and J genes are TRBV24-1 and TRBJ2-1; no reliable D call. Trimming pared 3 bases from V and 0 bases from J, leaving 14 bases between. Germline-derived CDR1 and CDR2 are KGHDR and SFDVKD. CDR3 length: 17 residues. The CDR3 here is CATSDTQLWSSYNEQFF. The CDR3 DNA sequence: TGTGCCACCAGTGATACCCAACTCTGGAGCTCCTACAATGAGCAGTTCTTC.

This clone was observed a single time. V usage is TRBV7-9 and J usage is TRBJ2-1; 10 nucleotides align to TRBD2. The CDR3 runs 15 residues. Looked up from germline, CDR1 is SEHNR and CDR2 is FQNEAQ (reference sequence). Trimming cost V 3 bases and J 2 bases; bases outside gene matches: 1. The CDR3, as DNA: TGTGCCAGCAGCTTTACTAGCGGGGCCTACAATGAGCAGTTCTTC. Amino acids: CASSFTSGAYNEQFF.

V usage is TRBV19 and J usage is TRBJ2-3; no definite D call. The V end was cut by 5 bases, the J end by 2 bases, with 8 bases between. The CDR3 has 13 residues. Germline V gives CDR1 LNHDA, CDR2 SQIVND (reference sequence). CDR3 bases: TGTGCCAGTAGTGTCTCTTTCACAGATACGCAGTATTTT. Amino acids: CASSVSFTDTQYF.

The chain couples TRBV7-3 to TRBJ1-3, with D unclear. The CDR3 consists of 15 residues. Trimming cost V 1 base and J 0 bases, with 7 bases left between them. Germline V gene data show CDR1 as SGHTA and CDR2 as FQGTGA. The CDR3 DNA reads TGTGCCAGCAGCTTAAATCGGGGCTCTGGAAACACCATATATTTT. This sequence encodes CASSLNRGSGNTIYF. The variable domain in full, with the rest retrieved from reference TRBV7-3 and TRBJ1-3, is GAGVSQTPSNKVTEKGKYVELRCDPISGHTALYWYRQSLGQGPEFLIYFQGTGAADDSGLPNDRFFAVRPEGSVSTLKIQRTERGDSAVYLCASSLNRGSGNTIYFGEGSWLTVV.

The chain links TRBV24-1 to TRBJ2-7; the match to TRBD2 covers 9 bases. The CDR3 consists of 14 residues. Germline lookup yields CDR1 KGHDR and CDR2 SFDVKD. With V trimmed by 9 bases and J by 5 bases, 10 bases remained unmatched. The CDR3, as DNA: TGTGCCACCGGGGTGGTAGCGGGAGAAAACGAGCAGTACTTC. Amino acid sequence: CATGVVAGENEQYF.

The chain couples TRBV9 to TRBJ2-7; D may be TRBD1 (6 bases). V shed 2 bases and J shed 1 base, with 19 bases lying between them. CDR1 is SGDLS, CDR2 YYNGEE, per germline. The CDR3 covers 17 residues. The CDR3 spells CASSVGLRGSSSYEQYF. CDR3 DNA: TGTGCCAGCAGCGTCGGACTTAGGGGGTCCTCTTCCTACGAGCAGTACTTC.

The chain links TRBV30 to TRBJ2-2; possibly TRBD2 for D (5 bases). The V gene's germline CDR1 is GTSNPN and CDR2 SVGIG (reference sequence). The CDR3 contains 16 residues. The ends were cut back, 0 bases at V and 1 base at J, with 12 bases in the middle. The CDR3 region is CAWSVFRGLNTGELFF. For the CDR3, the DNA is TGTGCCTGGAGTGTATTCAGAGGACTGAACACCGGGGAGCTGTTTTTT.

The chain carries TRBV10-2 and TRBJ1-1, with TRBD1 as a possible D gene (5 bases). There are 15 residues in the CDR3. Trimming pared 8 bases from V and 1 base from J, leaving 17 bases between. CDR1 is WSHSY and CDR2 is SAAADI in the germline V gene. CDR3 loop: CASERQSRPNTEAFF. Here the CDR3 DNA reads TGCGCCAGCGAGCGACAGAGCCGGCCGAACACTGAAGCTTTCTTT.

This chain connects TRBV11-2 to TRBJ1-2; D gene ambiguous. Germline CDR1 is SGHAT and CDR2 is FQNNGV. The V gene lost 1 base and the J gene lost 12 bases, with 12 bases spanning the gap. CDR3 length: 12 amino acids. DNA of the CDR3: TGTGCCAGCAGCTTAGGGTCTGGGCGCCACACCTTC. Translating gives CASSLGSGRHTF. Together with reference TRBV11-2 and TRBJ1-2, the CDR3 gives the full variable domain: EAGVAQSPRYKIIEKRQSVAFWCNPISGHATLYWYQQILGQGPKLLIQFQNNGVVDDSQLPKDRFSAERLKGVDSTLKIQPAKLEDSAVYLCASSLGSGRHTFGSGTRLTVV.

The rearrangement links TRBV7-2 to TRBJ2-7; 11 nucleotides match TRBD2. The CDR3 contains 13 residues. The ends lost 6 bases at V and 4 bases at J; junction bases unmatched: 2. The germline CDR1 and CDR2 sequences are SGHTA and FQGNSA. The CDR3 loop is CASRRTSGYEQYF. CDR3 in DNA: TGTGCCAGCAGACGGACTAGCGGGTACGAGCAGTACTTC.

This CDR3 is CASSPGTGGSYEQYF. CDR3 nucleotide sequence: TGTGCCAGCAGCCCTGGGACAGGGGGCTCCTACGAGCAGTACTTC. The rearrangement links TRBV7-3 to TRBJ2-7, with TRBD1 identical over 11 bases. V shed 5 bases and J 0 bases; nucleotides not matched to a gene: 3. Germline assignment: CDR1 SGHTA and CDR2 FQGTGA. This CDR3 contains 15 residues. Full variable domain (rest looked up from reference TRBV7-3 and TRBJ2-7): GAGVSQTPSNKVTEKGKYVELRCDPISGHTALYWYRQSLGQGPEFLIYFQGTGAADDSGLPNDRFFAVRPEGSVSTLKIQRTERGDSAVYLCASSPGTGGSYEQYFGPGTRLTVT.

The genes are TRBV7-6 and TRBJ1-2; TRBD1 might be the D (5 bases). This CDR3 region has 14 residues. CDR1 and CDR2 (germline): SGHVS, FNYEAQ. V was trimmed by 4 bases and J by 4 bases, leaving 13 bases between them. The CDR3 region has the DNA TGTGCCAGCAGCTCCCGACAGTCCTCCTATGGCTACACCTTC. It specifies CASSSRQSSYGYTF.

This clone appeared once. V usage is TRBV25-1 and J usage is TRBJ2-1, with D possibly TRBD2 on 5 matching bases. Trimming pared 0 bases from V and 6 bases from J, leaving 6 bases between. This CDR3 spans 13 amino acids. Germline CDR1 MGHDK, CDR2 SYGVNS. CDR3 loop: CASSEYRGNEQFF. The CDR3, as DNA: TGTGCCAGCAGTGAATATCGGGGCAATGAGCAGTTCTTC.

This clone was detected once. The CDR3 DNA sequence: TGTGCCACCAGCAGAGATCGGGGGGGCGAGCAGTACTTC. Amino acids: CATSRDRGGEQYF. This chain connects TRBV15 to TRBJ2-7, with 8 bases fitting TRBD2. The junction had 1 base not matched to a gene; V was cut back by 0 bases and J by 6 bases. This CDR3 has 13 residues. From germline, CDR1 is LNHNV and CDR2 YYDKDF (reference sequence).

This CDR3 reads CASSQRRTGGSEQYF. For the CDR3, the DNA is TGTGCCAGCAGCCAACGCCGGACAGGGGGATCCGAGCAGTACTTC. The V and J genes are TRBV3-1 (or the pseudogene TRBV3-2) and TRBJ2-7; TRBD1 matches 10 bases. Trimming at V came to 2 bases and at J to 6 bases, leaving 7 bases not matched to a gene. The CDR3 is made up of 15 amino acids. The germline CDR1 and CDR2 sequences are LGHDT and YNNKEL (reference sequence).

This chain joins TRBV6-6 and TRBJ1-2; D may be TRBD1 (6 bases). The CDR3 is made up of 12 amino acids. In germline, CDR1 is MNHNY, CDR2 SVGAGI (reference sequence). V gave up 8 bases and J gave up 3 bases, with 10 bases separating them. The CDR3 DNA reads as TGTGCCAGCGAACAGGGAGACTATGGCTACACCTTC. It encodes CASEQGDYGYTF.

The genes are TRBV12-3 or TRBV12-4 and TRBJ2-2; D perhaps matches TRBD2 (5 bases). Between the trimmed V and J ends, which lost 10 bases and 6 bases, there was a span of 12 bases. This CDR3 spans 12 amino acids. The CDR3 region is CATKRWPGELFF. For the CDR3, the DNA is TGTGCCACCAAGCGGTGGCCCGGGGAGCTGTTTTTT.

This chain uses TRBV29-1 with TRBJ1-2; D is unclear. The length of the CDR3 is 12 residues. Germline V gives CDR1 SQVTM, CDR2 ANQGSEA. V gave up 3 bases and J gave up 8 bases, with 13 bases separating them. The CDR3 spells CSVDGRGRGYTF. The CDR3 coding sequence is TGCAGCGTTGACGGCCGAGGGAGAGGCTACACCTTC.

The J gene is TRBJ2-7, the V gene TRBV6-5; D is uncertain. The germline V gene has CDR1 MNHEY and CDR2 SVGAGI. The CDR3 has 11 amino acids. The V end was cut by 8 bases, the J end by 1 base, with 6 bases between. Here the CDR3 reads CASSESYEQYF. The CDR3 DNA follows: TGTGCCAGCTCAGAATCCTACGAGCAGTACTTC.

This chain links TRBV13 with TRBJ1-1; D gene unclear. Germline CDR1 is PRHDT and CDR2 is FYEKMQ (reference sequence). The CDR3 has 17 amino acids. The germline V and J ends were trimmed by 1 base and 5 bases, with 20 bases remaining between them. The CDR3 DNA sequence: TGTGCCAGCAGCTTAGCGTCGCTGACACTAGGACGTACTGAAGCTTTCTTT. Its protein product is CASSLASLTLGRTEAFF. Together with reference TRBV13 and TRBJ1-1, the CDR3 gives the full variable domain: AAGVIQSPRHLIKEKRETATLKCYPIPRHDTVYWYQQGPGQDPQFLISFYEKMQSDKGSIPDRFSAQQFSDYHSELNMSSLELGDSALYFCASSLASLTLGRTEAFFGQGTRLTVV.

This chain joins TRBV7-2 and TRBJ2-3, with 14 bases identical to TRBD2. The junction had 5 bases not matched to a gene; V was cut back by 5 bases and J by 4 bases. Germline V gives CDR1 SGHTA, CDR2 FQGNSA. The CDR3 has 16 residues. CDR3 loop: CASSGGTSGRSDTQYF. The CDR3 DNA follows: TGTGCCAGCAGCGGAGGGACTAGCGGGAGATCAGATACGCAGTATTTT.

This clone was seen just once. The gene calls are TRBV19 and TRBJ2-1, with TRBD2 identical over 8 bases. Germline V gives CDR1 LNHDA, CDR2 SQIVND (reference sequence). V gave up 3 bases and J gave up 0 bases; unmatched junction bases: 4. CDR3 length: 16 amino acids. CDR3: CASSILAGRSYNEQFF. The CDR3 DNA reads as TGTGCCAGTAGTATCCTAGCGGGCCGCTCCTACAATGAGCAGTTCTTC.

The CDR3 sequence: CASDLPFRWGDSEAFF. The CDR3 DNA is TGTGCCAGCGATCTACCATTCAGGTGGGGAGACTCTGAAGCTTTCTTT. The chain couples TRBV21-1 to TRBJ1-1. TRBV21-1 is recorded as a pseudogene. The CDR3 loop spans 16 amino acids.

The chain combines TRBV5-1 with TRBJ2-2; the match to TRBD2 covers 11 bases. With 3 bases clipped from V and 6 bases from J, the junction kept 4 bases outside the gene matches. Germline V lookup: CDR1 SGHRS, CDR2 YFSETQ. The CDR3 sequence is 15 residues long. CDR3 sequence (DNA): TGCGCCAGCAGCTCATCACTAGCGGGAGCCGGGGAGCTGTTTTTT. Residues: CASSSSLAGAGELFF.

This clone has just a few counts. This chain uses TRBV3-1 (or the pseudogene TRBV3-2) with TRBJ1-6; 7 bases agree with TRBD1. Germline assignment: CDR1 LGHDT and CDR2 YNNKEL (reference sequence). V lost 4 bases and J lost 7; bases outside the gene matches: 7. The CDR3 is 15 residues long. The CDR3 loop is CASSPRQGMNSPLHF. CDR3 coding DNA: TGTGCCAGCAGCCCTAGACAGGGAATGAATTCACCCCTCCACTTT.

The CDR3 loop reads CASSLGGFLGNEQFF. The CDR3 DNA reads TGTGCCAGCAGCTTAGGCGGCTTCCTTGGCAATGAGCAGTTCTTC. This chain joins TRBV11-3 and TRBJ2-1; D unclear. Germline V lookup: CDR1 SGHNT, CDR2 YENEEA. Trimming left V 1 base short and J 6 bases short, with 13 bases between. The CDR3 is made up of 15 amino acids.

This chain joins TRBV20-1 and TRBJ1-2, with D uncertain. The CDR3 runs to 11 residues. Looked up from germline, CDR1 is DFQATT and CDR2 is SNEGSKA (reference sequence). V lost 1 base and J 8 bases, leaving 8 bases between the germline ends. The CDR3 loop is CSARGADGYTF. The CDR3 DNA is TGCAGTGCTAGAGGGGCCGACGGCTACACCTTC.